A selection of T cell receptor beta chains follows, all from one sample in a study of technical replicates of blood from a few donors. Here immunoSEQ multiplex PCR was the method, and the copy in TCRdb shows in-frame clones only, minus some. The sample includes around 49,000 clones, approximately 94% seen only once; the top ten take about 0.39%. The sequencing input was T cells isolated from PBMCs. The receptors originated from a human donor in good health. Both conserved end residues are part of each CDR3. A D gene is named only where the DNA matches it firmly. Clone size appears in some rows only: once, few, many, or a class for an expanded clone.

size,J,D,V,DNA,CDR3
-,TRBJ1-5,TRBD1,TRBV27,TGTGCCAGCAGTCCTCCGGGACAGGGGGCGCATCAGCCCCAGCATTTT,CASSPPGQGAHQPQHF
once,TRBJ2-7,-,TRBV4-3,TGCGCCAGCAGCCAAGTCCCAGGGTTGTACGAGCAGTACTTC,CASSQVPGLYEQYF
-,TRBJ2-7,TRBD2,TRBV2,TGTGCCAGCAGCTCCACTAGCGGGCCTTCCTCCTACGAGCAGTACTTC,CASSSTSGPSSYEQYF
-,TRBJ1-2,TRBD1,TRBV10-3,TGTGCCATCAGTTCCGACAGGGATAATGGCTACACCTTC,CAISSDRDNGYTF
-,TRBJ2-5,TRBD1,TRBV5-6,TGTGCCAGCAGCTCCCTAAGACAGGGGGCAGGTGAGACCCAGTACTTC,CASSSLRQGAGETQYF
-,TRBJ1-1,-,TRBV28,TGTGCCAGCAGTTTATCGCCAGGGTACACTGAAGCTTTCTTT,CASSLSPGYTEAFF
-,TRBJ2-4,-,TRBV11-2,TGTGCCAGCAGCTTAGAGGTTCTAGCTATCCAGTACTTC,CASSLEVLAIQYF
-,TRBJ2-5,TRBD1,TRBV5-1,TGCGCCAGCAGCTCGGGGACAGCCGAAGAGACCCAGTACTTC,CASSSGTAEETQYF
once,TRBJ2-7,-,TRBV25-1,TGTGCCAGCAGTGATCCTGAAACTCGCTCCTACGAGCAGTACTTC,CASSDPETRSYEQYF
-,TRBJ2-1,-,TRBV30,TGTGCCTGGAGTGTATCGTTAGCGGCCTACAATGAGCAGTTCTTC,CAWSVSLAAYNEQFF
-,TRBJ1-1,TRBD1,TRBV4-2,TGTGCCAGCAGCCCTAGACAGGGGGCGTCTGAAGCTTTCTTT,CASSPRQGASEAFF
-,TRBJ1-2,-,TRBV2,TGTGCCAGCAGTGAAGAACACCTTAACTATGGCTACACCTTC,CASSEEHLNYGYTF
-,TRBJ1-1,-,TRBV2,TGTGCCAGCAGTGAACAGGGTAAGCTCTTT,CASSEQGKLF
once,TRBJ1-2,TRBD1,TRBV30,TGTGCCTGGAGACAGGGGAAGGGTGGCTACACCTTC,CAWRQGKGGYTF
-,TRBJ2-1,-,TRBV9,TGTGCCAGCAGTGTGGACAGCCTTTACAATGAGCAGTTCTTC,CASSVDSLYNEQFF
-,TRBJ2-1,-,TRBV18,TGTGCCAGCTCACCTTACGGGCAGGGCAATGAGCAGTTCTTC,CASSPYGQGNEQFF
once,TRBJ2-1,-,TRBV6-6,TGTGCCAGCAGGAGACTAGAAAGCTACAATGAGCAGTTCTTC,CASRRLESYNEQFF
-,TRBJ2-7,TRBD1,TRBV7-8,TGTGCCAGCAGCTCGATGGGACAGGGGGCCTACGAGCAGTACTTC,CASSSMGQGAYEQYF
once,TRBJ2-7,TRBD2,TRBV5-1,TGCGCCAGCTCTGACGGACTAGCGGGAGATCGGTTC,CASSDGLAGDRF
-,TRBJ1-3,TRBD1,TRBV15,TGTGCCACCAGCAGAGCAAAACAGGGGGCTGGAAACACCATATATTTT,CATSRAKQGAGNTIYF
-,TRBJ1-2,TRBD1,TRBV7-9,TGTGCCAGCAGCCCAGGGGGCGCTGATGGAGTTTATGGCTACACCTTC,CASSPGGADGVYGYTF
-,TRBJ1-5,-,TRBV5-6,TGTGCCAGCCGGAAAGGGGGTTTATGGAGCAATCAGCCCCAGCATTTT,CASRKGGLWSNQPQHF
-,TRBJ1-1,TRBD1,TRBV6-1,TGTGCCAGCAGACACAGGGGGAGATACACTGAAGCTTTCTTT,CASRHRGRYTEAFF
-,TRBJ2-2,TRBD2,TRBV4-3,TGCGCCAGCAGCCACAGCCCCTCGGGGGGAGACGGCGGGGAGCTGTTTTTT,CASSHSPSGGDGGELFF
-,TRBJ2-7,TRBD1,TRBV30,TGTGCCTGGAGGTATTCCGACAGGGCGCCGTCCGAGCAGTACTTC,CAWRYSDRAPSEQYF
-,TRBJ1-2,TRBD1,TRBV9,TGTGCCAGCAGCGAAGCCGGGACAGGGGCGATTTCGGTCTATGGCTACACCTTC,CASSEAGTGAISVYGYTF
-,TRBJ2-7,-,TRBV5-1,TGCGCCAGCAGCTTGGCCCAGGGCAGGGCGTACGAGCAGTACTTC,CASSLAQGRAYEQYF
-,TRBJ2-3,TRBD2,TRBV19,TGTGCCAGTAGTTTGGCTAGCGGGATTGTAGATACGCAGTATTTT,CASSLASGIVDTQYF
-,TRBJ2-7,TRBD1,TRBV2,TGTGCCAGCACAGGACAGGTTCTCTACGAGCAGTACTTC,CASTGQVLYEQYF
-,TRBJ1-1,TRBD1,TRBV9,TGTGCCAGCAGCCTGACAGGGGCTCTGAACACTGAAGCTTTCTTT,CASSLTGALNTEAFF
once,TRBJ2-7,-,TRBV6-6,TGTGCCAGCAGTTACTCACAGGGAACCTACGAGCAGTACTTC,CASSYSQGTYEQYF
-,TRBJ2-2,TRBD2,TRBV28,TGTGCCAGCAGCCGTTTGGGACTAGCGGGCGATTCTCGGAACACCGGGGAGCTGTTTTTT,CASSRLGLAGDSRNTGELFF
once,TRBJ1-2,-,TRBV28,TGTGCCAGCAGTTTAAACAATTTTAACTATGGCTACACCTTC,CASSLNNFNYGYTF
-,TRBJ2-7,TRBD2,TRBV5-6,TGTGCCAGCAGCTGGGACCCTAGCGGGAGCTCCTACGAGCAGTACTTC,CASSWDPSGSSYEQYF
-,TRBJ2-1,TRBD2,TRBV30,TGTGCCTGGAGTGTACTCGCGGGAGGTAACAATGAGCAGTTCTTC,CAWSVLAGGNNEQFF
-,TRBJ2-7,TRBD2,TRBV4-1,TGCGCCAGCAGCCAAGATTCACTAGCGAGATACGAGCAGTACTTC,CASSQDSLARYEQYF
-,TRBJ2-7,-,TRBV27,TGTGCCAGCAGTTTATCGGGGGGGCTCGAGCAGTACTTC,CASSLSGGLEQYF
-,TRBJ1-1,-,TRBV19,TGTGCCAGTAGTATAGGAGGGTTTAACACTGAAGCTTTCTTT,CASSIGGFNTEAFF
-,TRBJ2-1,-,TRBV6-5,TGTGCCAGCAGTTACGTAGTAGCGCCATACAATGAGCAGTTCTTC,CASSYVVAPYNEQFF
-,TRBJ2-2,-,TRBV30,TGTGCCTGGAGTCGGGACACCGGGGAGCTGTTTTTT,CAWSRDTGELFF
-,TRBJ2-7,TRBD2,TRBV30,TGTGCCTGGAGTACGTTTCTAAGCGGGAGCTCCTACGAGCAGTACTTC,CAWSTFLSGSSYEQYF
-,TRBJ1-2,-,TRBV28,-,CASSLNRGLFNYGYTFGYTF
-,TRBJ1-1,-,TRBV7-2,TGTGCCAGCAGCTTCGGGGGGCGGACTGAAGCTTTCTTT,CASSFGGRTEAFF
-,TRBJ1-5,TRBD1,TRBV5-1,TGCGCCAGCAGCTTGGGGGACAGGGATCAGCCCCAGCATTTT,CASSLGDRDQPQHF
-,TRBJ2-1,-,TRBV4-1,TGCGCCAGCAGCCAAGGCATAGGGGGCTACAATGAGCAGTTCTTC,CASSQGIGGYNEQFF
once,TRBJ2-3,TRBD1,TRBV10-3,TGTGCCATCAGTAGACCGGGACAGGGCCCAGATACGCAGTATTTT,CAISRPGQGPDTQYF
-,TRBJ2-5,-,TRBV27,TGTGCCAGCAAAAGGCCGGGATCTTTGCTTGAGACCCAGTACTTC,CASKRPGSLLETQYF
-,TRBJ1-5,TRBD1,TRBV19,TGTGCCAGTAGTATGTTAGGCGTGACAGGGTGGCACAATCAGCCCCAGCATTTT,CASSMLGVTGWHNQPQHF
-,TRBJ1-5,-,TRBV7-9,TGTGCCAGCAGCTTAGCGCTAGGGGGAGAACAGCCCCAGCATTTT,CASSLALGGEQPQHF
-,TRBJ1-2,TRBD1,TRBV19,TGTGCCAGTAGCCTTGACAGGGGACTTTATGGCTACACCTTC,CASSLDRGLYGYTF
-,TRBJ1-3,TRBD1,TRBV11-3,TGTGCCAGCACCCTCCAGGGGGCTGGAAACACCATATATTTT,CASTLQGAGNTIYF
-,TRBJ1-2,-,TRBV11-3,TGTGCCAGCAGCTTAGATGGGGGGGCGCAAGGCTACACCTTC,CASSLDGGAQGYTF
-,TRBJ1-2,-,TRBV6-5,TGTGCCAGCAGTTACCGGGAAGGGTATGGCTACACCTTC,CASSYREGYGYTF
-,TRBJ1-4,-,TRBV28,TGTGCCAGCACCCCCGTTGCAACTAATGAAAAACTGTTTTTT,CASTPVATNEKLFF
-,TRBJ2-7,-,TRBV11-2,TGTGCCAGCAGCTTGGAGGTTTACGAGCAGTACTTC,CASSLEVYEQYF
-,TRBJ2-5,TRBD2,TRBV11-3,TGTGCCAGCAGCCCGGGACTAGCGGAAGAGACCCAGTACTTC,CASSPGLAEETQYF
-,TRBJ2-1,TRBD2,TRBV4-1,TGCGCCAGTCAAATCTTAGCGGGAGGTAACAATGAGCAGTTCTTC,CASQILAGGNNEQFF
-,TRBJ2-5,TRBD2,TRBV6-1,TGTGCCAGCACCACGACCCCGGGGGGAGTTGAGACCCAGTACTTC,CASTTTPGGVETQYF